Presented here are 28 T cell receptor beta chains from one specimen sequenced in a study of naive and memory T cell subsets (dated by TCRdb to about 2017). The library came from UMI-ligation and nested PCR. Sequenced on an Illumina MiSeq. To cover both TRBC1 and TRBC2, the beta constant-region primer consisted of an equimolar mix of two oligonucleotides. TCRdb reprocessed the public reads (quality trimming at Q25 with fastp, clone calling with MiXCR) and kept in-frame beta chains. Rows merge per CDR3 protein into single entries with the most common DNA and genes. This sample is represented by about 80,000 distinct CDR3 sequences; over 10% of them were singletons. The top ten hold approximately 0.84% of the sample. The material sequenced was central memory CD4+ T cells from blood. What the cell subset or site label conveys for this sample: central memory, CD45RA- CD27+. The receptors derive from a human donor in good health.

This clonotype was counted a few times. The J gene is TRBJ1-1, the V gene TRBV6-2 or TRBV6-3, with 7 positions matching TRBD1. The CDR3 totals 14 residues. The trim removed 7 bases at V and 6 bases at J, leaving 11 bases unmatched. Looked up from germline, CDR1 is MNHEY and CDR2 is SVGEGT. CDR3 amino acids: CASTHLRTGSEAFF. For the CDR3, the DNA is TGTGCCAGCACCCATCTACGGACAGGTTCTGAAGCTTTCTTT.

This clonotype was picked up many times. The chain has TRBV4-1 and TRBJ1-5; D is possibly TRBD1 (6 bases). The CDR3 runs to 17 residues. The germline V and J ends were trimmed by 0 bases and 6 bases, with 18 bases remaining between them. Germline CDR1 is MGHRA and CDR2 is YSYEKL. The CDR3 spells CASSQDGKGGQSQPQHF. The CDR3 nucleotides are TGCGCCAGCAGCCAAGATGGTAAGGGAGGACAGTCTCAGCCCCAGCATTTT.

J is TRBJ2-1 and V is TRBV5-6, with D perhaps given as TRBD1 or TRBD2 (5 bases each). Between the trimmed V and J ends, which lost 4 bases and 14 bases, there was a span of 22 bases. CDR1 is SGHDT and CDR2 is YYEEEE in the germline V gene. The CDR3 consists of 14 residues. The CDR3 sequence: CASSGETRDAREFF. CDR3 sequence (DNA): TGTGCCAGCAGCGGGGAAACACGGGACGCCAGGGAGTTCTTC.

This clonotype was seen a few times. The chain combines TRBV5-1 with TRBJ2-2; 7 nucleotides align to TRBD2. The CDR3 loop spans 16 amino acids. Trimming removed 5 bases from V and 1 base from J; junction bases left unmatched: 8. CDR1 and CDR2 (germline): SGHRS, YFSETQ. For the CDR3, the DNA is TGCGCCAGCAGTTTTTCGCTAGCGGAGAACACCGGGGAGCTGTTTTTT. Amino acids: CASSFSLAENTGELFF.

This clonotype was found many times. The genes are TRBV30 and TRBJ1-4, with D possibly TRBD1 on 6 matching bases. V was cut by 8 bases and J by 11 bases, with 18 bases left in between. Germline lookup yields CDR1 GTSNPN and CDR2 SVGIG (reference sequence). This CDR3 is 12 amino acids long. The CDR3 here is CAQGEGGEKLFF. The CDR3 DNA sequence: TGTGCCCAGGGTGAGGGGGGTGAGAAACTGTTTTTT.

V is TRBV20-1 and J is TRBJ1-1, with D hard to call. Germline lookup yields CDR1 DFQATT and CDR2 SNEGSKA (reference sequence). V shed 2 bases and J shed 2 bases, with 9 bases lying between them. This CDR3 contains 13 residues. CDR3 protein: CSARSQPNTEAFF. For the CDR3, the DNA is TGCAGTGCTAGATCCCAGCCCAACACTGAAGCTTTCTTT.

This clonotype occurred a few times. CDR3 amino acids: CSVLLWSTGELFF. DNA of the CDR3: TGCAGCGTCCTCCTATGGAGCACCGGGGAGCTGTTTTTT. The J gene is TRBJ2-2, the V gene TRBV29-1; D ambiguous. Trimming took off 6 bases at V and 4 bases at J, with 12 bases between the two ends. CDR1 and CDR2 from the germline V gene are SQVTM and ANQGSEA. The CDR3 spans 13 residues.

The rearrangement links TRBV2 to TRBJ2-2, with 7 bases identical to TRBD2. The V gene's germline CDR1 is SNHLY and CDR2 FYNNEI. The length of the CDR3 is 16 residues. The J segment lost 1 base and the V segment lost 6 bases, leaving 8 bases of the junction unmatched. CDR3 nucleotides: TGTGCCAGCAGCCGCTTGGGGACTATGAACACCGGGGAGCTGTTTTTT. This sequence encodes CASSRLGTMNTGELFF. Based on the CDR3 plus reference TRBV2 and TRBJ2-2, the full variable domain is EPEVTQTPSHQVTQMGQEVILRCVPISNHLYFYWYRQILGQKVEFLVSFYNNEISEKSEIFDDQFSVERPDGSNFTLKIRSTKLEDSAMYFCASSRLGTMNTGELFFGEGSRLTVL.

The chain combines TRBV6-5 with TRBJ2-6; D unclear. Trimming stripped 5 bases from V and 0 bases from J, with 8 bases between. The CDR3 runs 15 residues. The germline V gene encodes CDR1 MNHEY and CDR2 SVGAGI. CDR3 in DNA: TGTGCCAGCAGTGGCGAAAGCTCTGGGGCCAACGTCCTGACTTTC. Translated: CASSGESSGANVLTF.

This clonotype was observed a few times. The V gene is TRBV6-2 or TRBV6-3, the J gene TRBJ2-4; D call uncertain. The CDR3 is 12 residues long. Deletions cut 4 bases from V and 15 bases from J, with 16 bases between. Germline lookup yields CDR1 MNHEY and CDR2 SVGEGT. CDR3 region: CASSSPDRPWYF. The CDR3 DNA sequence: TGTGCCAGCAGTTCCCCGGACCGGCCATGGTACTTC.

In its sample, this clonotype was seen a few times. V and J are TRBV10-1 and TRBJ2-7; possibly TRBD1 for D (7 bases). The CDR3 extends over 16 amino acids. Germline CDR1 reads WNHNN; CDR2 reads SYGVQD (reference sequence). V was cut by 3 bases and J by 5 bases, with 20 bases left in between. CDR3 loop: CASSDGRQGGRDEQYF. CDR3 nucleotides: TGCGCCAGCAGTGATGGTCGCCAGGGGGGTAGGGACGAGCAGTACTTC.

This clonotype came up many times. V gene TRBV6-5 combines with J gene TRBJ2-1; a weak D match, TRBD2 (6 bases). This CDR3 spans 15 amino acids. Trimming removed 6 bases at V and 0 bases at J, with 12 bases between. The germline V gene has CDR1 MNHEY and CDR2 SVGAGI. CDR3 in DNA: TGTGCCAGCAGACGACGGGAGAGCTCCTACAATGAGCAGTTCTTC. Protein sequence: CASRRRESSYNEQFF.

In this sample, this clonotype turned up a few times. The J gene is TRBJ1-3, the V gene TRBV20-1, with TRBD1 matching 7 bases. This CDR3 has 15 amino acids. V shed 3 bases and J 0 bases; nucleotides not matched to a gene: 5. Germline V gene data show CDR1 as DFQATT and CDR2 as SNEGSKA (reference sequence). In DNA form, the CDR3 reads TGCAGTGCTAGCAAGGACAGGAACTCTGGAAACACCATATATTTT. Translating gives CSASKDRNSGNTIYF.

There are many counts of this clonotype. CDR3: CASSLFGRAHLAKNIQYF. In DNA form, the CDR3 reads TGTGCCAGCAGCTTATTCGGTCGAGCACATCTAGCCAAAAACATTCAGTACTTC. The rearrangement uses TRBV11-2 and TRBJ2-4; D ambiguous. V lost 2 bases to trimming and J lost 0 bases, with 17 bases between them. From germline, CDR1 is SGHAT and CDR2 FQNNGV. CDR3 length equals 18 residues. Looking up the rest from reference TRBV11-2 and TRBJ2-4 gives the full variable domain: EAGVAQSPRYKIIEKRQSVAFWCNPISGHATLYWYQQILGQGPKLLIQFQNNGVVDDSQLPKDRFSAERLKGVDSTLKIQPAKLEDSAVYLCASSLFGRAHLAKNIQYFGAGTRLSVL.

The rearrangement links TRBV20-1 to TRBJ2-3; weak D call: TRBD1 (6 bases). This CDR3 spans 13 amino acids. CDR1 and CDR2 from the germline V gene are DFQATT and SNEGSKA (reference sequence). In DNA, the CDR3 is TGCAGACATCGGGACAAAAACACAGATACGCAGTATTTT. Protein: CRHRDKNTDTQYF.

The sample holds many counts of this clonotype. V and J are TRBV5-4 and TRBJ2-2; the match to TRBD1 covers 9 bases. J gave up 3 bases and V 4 bases, and 4 bases lay outside the gene matches. CDR1 is SGHNT, CDR2 YYREEE, per germline (reference sequence). The CDR3 sequence is 15 residues long. As DNA, the CDR3 is TGTGCCAGCAGCCTACAGGGGGCGGACACCGGGGAGCTGTTTTTT. It encodes CASSLQGADTGELFF.

This clonotype was counted between two and nine times. CDR3 in amino acids: CASSPEGYSNQPQHF. Written as DNA, the CDR3 is TGCGCCAGCAGCCCGGAGGGTTATAGCAATCAGCCCCAGCATTTT. The chain joins TRBV5-1 to TRBJ1-5; D uncertain. The CDR3 has 15 residues. Deletions cut 4 bases from V and 0 bases from J, with 11 bases between. CDR1 is SGHRS, CDR2 YFSETQ, per germline. Complete variable domain (other parts from reference TRBV5-1 and TRBJ1-5): KAGVTQTPRYLIKTRGQQVTLSCSPISGHRSVSWYQQTPGQGLQFLFEYFSETQRNKGNFPGRFSGRQFSNSRSEMNVSTLELGDSALYLCASSPEGYSNQPQHFGDGTRLSIL.

The table lists this clonotype with many counts. The chain recombines TRBV9 with TRBJ1-2; 7 nucleotides agree with TRBD1. The germline V gene encodes CDR1 SGDLS and CDR2 YYNGEE. The V gene end was trimmed by 6 bases and the J gene end by 3 bases; junction bases not matched to a gene: 8. The CDR3 runs 14 residues. CDR3 nucleotides: TGTGCCAGCACCAGAAACAGGGGCGACTATGGCTACACCTTC. Translation: CASTRNRGDYGYTF.

This clonotype came up a few times. This sequence joins TRBV20-1 and TRBJ2-5, with D maybe TRBD1 (5 bases). Germline V gene sequence: CDR1 DFQATT, CDR2 SNEGSKA (reference sequence). The CDR3 runs 13 residues. Trimming shortened V by 1 base and J by 5 bases, and 11 bases separated the two germline ends. CDR3 loop: CSARAQGRETQYF. As DNA, the CDR3 is TGCAGTGCTAGAGCCCAGGGAAGGGAGACCCAGTACTTC.

The V call is TRBV28, the J call TRBJ2-2, with D possibly TRBD2 on 6 matching bases. The CDR3 is 17 residues long. Germline V gives CDR1 MDHEN, CDR2 SYDVKM. V lost 5 bases, J lost 6 bases, and 22 bases lay in between. CDR3 region: CASSTLRGIHTPGELFF. CDR3 nucleotide sequence: TGTGCCAGCAGTACCTTGCGGGGTATCCACACCCCCGGGGAGCTGTTTTTT.

Only a few counts were recorded for this clonotype. The V call is TRBV5-4, the J call TRBJ2-7; D may be TRBD2 (5 bases). The CDR3 runs 17 residues. Trimming removed 1 base at V and 0 bases at J, with 17 bases between. CDR1 is SGHNT, CDR2 YYREEE, per germline (reference sequence). CDR3 coding DNA: TGTGCCAGCAGCTTGAAGGTCAAGGCGGGCAGCTCCTACGAGCAGTACTTC. Translation gives CASSLKVKAGSSYEQYF.

In its sample, this clonotype was seen many times. The gene calls are TRBV19 and TRBJ2-2; 10 bases map to TRBD1. V was clipped by 2 bases and J by 7 bases; unmatched bases: 10. The CDR3 is 17 residues long. From germline, CDR1 is LNHDA and CDR2 SQIVND (reference sequence). DNA for the CDR3: TGTGCCAGTAGTATAAGGCCCCTTGACAGGGGGCGCGGGGAGCTGTTTTTT. The encoded protein is CASSIRPLDRGRGELFF.

By sample share, this clonotype is medium-sized. The rearrangement joins TRBV27 to TRBJ2-7; TRBD1 matches 8 bases. This CDR3 is 15 amino acids long. Germline CDR1 MNHEY, CDR2 SMNVEV (reference sequence). V was pared by 3 bases and J by 0 bases, with 4 bases of the junction left unmatched. The CDR3 reads CASSLRDRSSYEQYF. CDR3 coding DNA: TGTGCCAGCAGTTTGAGGGACAGGAGCTCCTACGAGCAGTACTTC.

This clonotype showed up many times. The chain recombines TRBV10-2 with TRBJ2-5, with 10 bases aligning to TRBD2. Germline CDR1 is WSHSY and CDR2 is SAAADI. This CDR3 is 13 amino acids long. V gave up 5 bases and J gave up 9 bases; unmatched junction bases: 6. The CDR3 DNA sequence: TGCGCCAGCAGTCCGACTAGCGGGTGGGCCCAGTACTTC. Protein product: CASSPTSGWAQYF.

The chain couples TRBV2 to TRBJ2-5; 12 bases align to TRBD2. The trim removed 6 bases at V and 4 bases at J, leaving 3 bases unmatched. CDR3 length: 14 amino acids. The germline CDR1 and CDR2 sequences are SNHLY and FYNNEI. DNA for the CDR3: TGTGCCAGCAGGACTAGCGGGAGATCAGAGACCCAGTACTTC. It translates to CASRTSGRSETQYF.

This chain uses TRBV3-1 with TRBJ2-3, with 8 bases fitting TRBD2. The CDR3 sequence is 14 residues long. The J segment lost 7 bases and the V segment lost 4 bases, leaving 7 bases of the junction unmatched. The germline V gene encodes CDR1 LGHDT and CDR2 YNNKEL (reference sequence). The CDR3 protein is CASSPPAGENTQYF. CDR3 nucleotides: TGTGCCAGCAGCCCCCCAGCGGGAGAGAATACGCAGTATTTT.

This clonotype has at least ten counts. The rearrangement links TRBV4-2 to TRBJ2-7, with a possible D match to TRBD2 (7 bases). The V and J ends lost 2 bases and 5 bases respectively, with 16 bases between them. CDR1 LGHNA and CDR2 YNFKEQ come from the germline V gene. The CDR3 runs 15 residues. CDR3 sequence reads: CASSQPWAGANEQYF. Written as DNA, the CDR3 is TGTGCCAGCAGCCAACCCTGGGCGGGGGCCAACGAGCAGTACTTC.

The chain has TRBV28 and TRBJ1-6; D uncertain. Germline lookup yields CDR1 MDHEN and CDR2 SYDVKM. Trimming left V 6 bases short and J 0 bases short, with 9 bases between. There are 15 residues in the CDR3. The CDR3 region is CASSTESSYNSPLHF. The CDR3 region has the DNA TGTGCCAGCAGCACCGAAAGCTCCTATAATTCACCCCTCCACTTT.